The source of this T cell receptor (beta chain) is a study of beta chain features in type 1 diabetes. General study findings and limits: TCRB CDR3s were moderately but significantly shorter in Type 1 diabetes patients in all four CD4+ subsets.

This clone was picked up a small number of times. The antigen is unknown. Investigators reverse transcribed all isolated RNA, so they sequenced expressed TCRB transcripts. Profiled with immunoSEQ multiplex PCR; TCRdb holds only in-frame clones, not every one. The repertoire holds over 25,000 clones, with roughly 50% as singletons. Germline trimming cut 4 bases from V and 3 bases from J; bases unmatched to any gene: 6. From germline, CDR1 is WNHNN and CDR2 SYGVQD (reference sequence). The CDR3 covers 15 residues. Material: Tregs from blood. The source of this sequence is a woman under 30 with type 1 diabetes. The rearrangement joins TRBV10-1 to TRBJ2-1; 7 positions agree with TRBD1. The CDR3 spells CASSATGESYNEQFF. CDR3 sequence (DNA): TGCGCCAGCAGTGCTACAGGGGAAAGCTACAATGAGCAGTTCTTC.